This TCR beta chain came from a study of blood T cells in healthy people across ages. Study-wide results and caveats: Long-lived donors had more naive CD4+ cells and higher diversity than aged donors.

Trimming cost V 1 base and J 5 bases, with 6 bases left between them. Germline V gene sequence: CDR1 GTSNPN, CDR2 SVGIG (reference sequence). CDR3 length: 11 residues. Only a few counts were recorded for this clonotype. Its antigen is as yet unknown. Next came a second PCR, run for 7 to 11 cycles, which used a sample-barcoded 5' primer along with a J-beta primer mix. Every sample produced at least 3 million CDR3-containing paired-end reads. TCRdb used MiXCR to reprocess the 5' RACE reads, holding one entry per CDR3 protein. The sample lists more than 1,400,000 distinct CDR3 sequences, roughly 40% occurring once.

Sequenced sample: blood. The chain carries TRBV30 and TRBJ2-7; D is undetermined. This clonotype was obtained from a woman younger than 30 in good health. This CDR3 reads CAWSEVDEQYF. The CDR3 DNA reads as TGTGCCTGGAGTGAGGTTGACGAGCAGTACTTC.